This is a list of T cell receptor beta chains from one sample in a study of shared clonotypes between healthy human individuals. The assay was immunoSEQ multiplex PCR, and TCRdb's table has in-frame clones only and misses some. The sample has 2 million to 2.5 million clones; approximately 94% are singletons. The sample consisted of naive CD8+ T cells from PBMCs. The receptors were gathered from a man aged 18-30 years in good health. Some clones in this sample may be carry-over from other donors' samples. Each CDR3 is given with its conserved first and last residue. The D gene is left open where the match is weak. The size of a clone is reported for some rows only, either as once, few or many, or as a class for expanded clones.

j_gene | d_gene | abundance | v_gene | CDR3aa | CDR3nt
TRBJ1-5 | TRBD1 | . | TRBV6-6 | CASRDGQGNQPQHF | TGTGCCAGCAGGGACGGACAGGGCAATCAGCCCCAGCATTTT
TRBJ2-7 | TRBD1 | . | TRBV19 | CASQAQGEAYEQYF | TGTGCCAGCCAAGCTCAGGGGGAAGCCTACGAGCAGTACTTC
TRBJ1-2 | . | . | TRBV28 | CASRVQGLPYGYTF | TGTGCCAGCCGGGTTCAGGGGCTTCCCTATGGCTACACCTTC
TRBJ1-5 | . | . | TRBV28 | CASSRTDSNQPQHF | TGTGCCAGCAGCCGGACAGATAGCAATCAGCCCCAGCATTTT
TRBJ2-5 | TRBD2 | . | TRBV4-1 | CASSPGLAGVVETQYF | TGCGCCAGCAGCCCGGGACTAGCGGGAGTGGTAGAGACCCAGTACTTC
TRBJ2-7 | TRBD2 | . | TRBV28 | CASKGTSGGVPYEQYF | TGTGCCAGCAAGGGGACTAGCGGAGGTGTCCCCTACGAGCAGTACTTC
TRBJ2-7 | . | . | TRBV15 | CATSSGTPEYEQYF | TGTGCCACCAGCAGCGGGACTCCCGAATACGAGCAGTACTTC
TRBJ1-3 | . | . | TRBV28 | CASSLSGAFGNTIYF | TGTGCCAGCAGTTTAAGCGGGGCCTTCGGAAACACCATATATTTT
TRBJ1-3 | . | . | TRBV19 | CASSMSGRLSGNTIYF | TGTGCCAGTAGTATGTCCGGCCGGCTCTCTGGAAACACCATATATTTT
TRBJ1-1 | . | . | TRBV4-2 | CASSLLNTEAFF | TGTGCCAGCAGCCTCCTGAACACTGAAGCTTTCTTT
TRBJ2-1 | TRBD2 | . | TRBV11-2 | CASSSRLASSYNEQFF | TGTGCCAGCAGCTCTCGACTAGCTAGCTCCTACAATGAGCAGTTCTTC
TRBJ2-1 | . | once | TRBV19 | CASSDGGNEQFF | TGTGCCAGTAGCGATGGGGGTAATGAGCAGTTCTTC
TRBJ2-1 | . | . | TRBV12-1 | CAGHPNEQFF | TGTGCCGGTCACCCTAATGAGCAGTTCTTC
TRBJ2-7 | . | . | TRBV30 | CAWSGKGGYEQYF | TGTGCCTGGAGTGGGAAAGGGGGCTACGAGCAGTACTTC
TRBJ2-1 | TRBD2 | . | TRBV28 | CASSPLGTSGEDYNEQFF | TGTGCCAGCAGTCCTCTCGGGACTAGCGGAGAAGATTACAATGAGCAGTTCTTC
TRBJ2-3 | TRBD2 | once | TRBV30 | CAWTPGAGRVVAQYF | TGTGCCTGGACCCCTGGGGCAGGGAGGGTAGTGGCGCAGTATTTT